This is a list of T cell receptor beta chains from one sample in a study of T cells in Graves' hyperthyroidism and ophthalmopathy. TCRdb used MiXCR to reprocess the multiplex PCR reads, holding one entry per CDR3 protein. The repertoire holds approximately 400,000 distinct CDR3 sequences, with more than 14% as singletons. The specimen was blood. Receptors originate from a woman in her twenties or thirties with Graves' ophthalmopathy. Each CDR3 is given with its conserved first and last residue. D genes are given only for firm matches. The size entry is marked missing in some rows and otherwise reads once, few, many or a size class.

J gene,clone size,V gene,D gene,CDR3 DNA,CDR3 protein
TRBJ1-4,many,TRBV15,NA,TGTGCCACCAGCAGAGAGCGGGAAAAACTGTTTTTT,CATSREREKLFF
TRBJ2-2,NA,TRBV20-1,TRBD2,TGCAGTGCCCCATCCACTAGCGGGGACACCGGGGAGCTGTTTTTT,CSAPSTSGDTGELFF
TRBJ2-2,many,TRBV5-1,NA,TGCGCCAGCAGCTTGGCGGGGGCGATAACGAACACCGGGGAGCTGTTTTTT,CASSLAGAITNTGELFF
TRBJ1-6,many,TRBV2,NA,TGTGCCAGCAGTGATCAGGTTGAGAGCTCCTATAATTCACCCCTCCACTTT,CASSDQVESSYNSPLHF
TRBJ1-6,NA,TRBV30,NA,TGTGCCTGGAGTCGTCAGGGAGAAGGTTCACCCCTCCACTTT,CAWSRQGEGSPLHF
TRBJ2-1,NA,TRBV20-1,TRBD2,TGCAGTGCGGACTATAGCGGGGGGGCAAATGAGCAGTTCTTC,CSADYSGGANEQFF
TRBJ1-5,many,TRBV12-3/TRBV12-4,NA,TGTGCCAGCTTAAATGGGGCGAACAATCAGCCCCAGCATTTT,CASLNGANNQPQHF
TRBJ1-2,many,TRBV2,TRBD1,TGTGCCAGCAGGCGACAGGGTCTCTGGGGCTACACCTTC,CASRRQGLWGYTF
TRBJ2-1,many,TRBV2,TRBD2,TGTGCCAGCAGTGCGAACGGGGGGGCTTACAATGAGCAGTTCTTC,CASSANGGAYNEQFF
TRBJ2-7,many,TRBV11-2,NA,TGTGCCTGCAGCTTAGTAACGGGAGACTGGGAGCAGTACTTC,CACSLVTGDWEQYF
TRBJ2-3,NA,TRBV27,TRBD2,TGTGCCAGAAGGGGACTAAGAAAAAAAAACCCCCCCGGCACAGATACGCAGTATTTT,CARRGLRKKNPPGTDTQYF
TRBJ2-7,many,TRBV28,NA,TGTGCCAGCAGCTCACAATACGAGCAGTACTTC,CASSSQYEQYF
TRBJ2-7,many,TRBV7-2,TRBD1,TGTGCCAGCAGCTTGACTGGACAGGCCTACGAGCAGTACTTC,CASSLTGQAYEQYF
TRBJ2-5,many,TRBV3-1,TRBD2,TGTGCCAGCAGCCTTCCAGCGGGGCCCCAAGAGACCCAGTACTTC,CASSLPAGPQETQYF
TRBJ2-7,many,TRBV30,NA,TGTGCCTGGAGCGCCCCCGACTACTCTATCTCCGAGCAGTACTTC,CAWSAPDYSISEQYF
TRBJ2-1,many,TRBV20-1,TRBD1,TGCAGTGCTAGCCCACAGGACAGGTCCTACAATGAGCAGTTCTTC,CSASPQDRSYNEQFF
TRBJ2-4,NA,TRBV29-1,NA,TGCAGCGTTGAGCGAGGGGACAAAAACATTCAGTACTTC,CSVERGDKNIQYF
TRBJ1-5,many,TRBV5-8,NA,TGTGCCAGCAGCTTGGACTTTGACAGCAATCAGCCCCAGCATTTT,CASSLDFDSNQPQHF
TRBJ2-5,many,TRBV6-1,NA,TGTGCCAGCATAAGTACGGGGGCGAACCAAGAGACCCAGTACTTC,CASISTGANQETQYF
TRBJ2-7,many,TRBV12-3/TRBV12-4,NA,TGTGCCAGCAGCCCTCTATCAACCGAGCAGTACTTC,CASSPLSTEQYF
TRBJ1-1,many,TRBV11-2,NA,TGTGCCAGCAGCACCCAAGCAGGGGTGAACACTGAAGCTTTCTTT,CASSTQAGVNTEAFF
TRBJ2-7,many,TRBV6-6,NA,TGTGCCAGCAGTTACGAGAGGCCTGATATTGGCTACGAGCAGTACTTC,CASSYERPDIGYEQYF
TRBJ1-2,few,TRBV20-1,TRBD1,TGCAGCGCTCACCCGGGACAGTATGGCTACACCTTC,CSAHPGQYGYTF
TRBJ2-7,many,TRBV3-1,NA,TGTGCCAGCAGCCGGACAGAGACTTACGAGCAGTACTTC,CASSRTETYEQYF
TRBJ2-1,NA,TRBV2,NA,TGTGCCAGCAGTGGAAGGACCGCCGCTTCGGAACAGTTCTTC,CASSGRTAASEQFF
TRBJ2-5,NA,TRBV2,NA,TGTGCCAGCAGGGCCATCGAGGGTGTTGGGCAAGAGACCCAGTACTTC,CASRAIEGVGQETQYF
TRBJ1-2,NA,TRBV12-5,TRBD1,TGTGCTAGTGGTTTGGTACTACAGGGGGCTAACTATGGCTACACCTTC,CASGLVLQGANYGYTF
TRBJ1-5,NA,TRBV6-2/TRBV6-3,TRBD1,TGTGCCAGCAGTGCTAACGGGGGACAGGGGGCCAGTCAGCCCCAGCATTTT,CASSANGGQGASQPQHF
TRBJ1-1,once,TRBV6-2/TRBV6-3,TRBD1,TGTGCCAGCAGTTTACGACAGGGAACAGTTGACGAAGCTTTCTTT,CASSLRQGTVDEAFF
TRBJ1-2,few,TRBV5-8,NA,TGTGCCAGCAGCTTGCAGGGCAGGCGTCAGCGGGGCTACACCTTC,CASSLQGRRQRGYTF
TRBJ2-2,NA,TRBV15,NA,TGTGCCACCAGCAGAGTATCGAACACCGGGGAGCTGTTTTTT,CATSRVSNTGELFF
TRBJ2-2,NA,TRBV5-1,TRBD2,TGCGCCAGCTCGGACCTAGCGGGGGACCCGACCGGGGAGCTGTTTTTT,CASSDLAGDPTGELFF
TRBJ2-2,NA,TRBV14,NA,TGTGCCAGCAGCACTGGTAGTTACGGGGAGCTGTTTTTT,CASSTGSYGELFF
TRBJ2-7,many,TRBV6-1,NA,TGTGCCAGCAGTGAATTATCGGGTCTCTACGAGCAGTACTTC,CASSELSGLYEQYF
TRBJ1-2,NA,TRBV12-3/TRBV12-4,NA,NA,CASTNQTSMYLCASSQVGVSGYTF
TRBJ2-1,many,TRBV6-1,TRBD1,TGTGCCAGCAGTCACCGGGACAGGGGCACTCAGGAGCAGTTCTTC,CASSHRDRGTQEQFF
TRBJ1-5,many,TRBV20-1,NA,TGCAGTGCTAGAGAGGTCGGCCAGGGGAATCAGCCCCAGCATTTT,CSAREVGQGNQPQHF
TRBJ1-2,many,TRBV28,NA,TGTGCCAGCAGTTCCCCCTCCCGGACAATTAATGGCTACACCTTC,CASSSPSRTINGYTF
TRBJ2-7,NA,TRBV11-2,TRBD2,TGTGCCAGCAGCTTAGTAGACGGGACTAGCGGGGGGGCCCACGAGCAGTACTTC,CASSLVDGTSGGAHEQYF
TRBJ1-1,many,TRBV7-8,NA,TGTGCCAGCAGCTTAGCGGGGACCGGGCTCCGCAGTAACACTGAAGCTTTCTTT,CASSLAGTGLRSNTEAFF
TRBJ1-5,many,TRBV30,NA,TGTGCCTGGCAACAACAGGAACCGAATCAGCCCCAGCATTTT,CAWQQQEPNQPQHF
TRBJ1-1,many,TRBV6-1,NA,TGTGCCAGCAGGGCCAGGGTAGTCTTGAACACTGAAGCTTTCTTT,CASRARVVLNTEAFF
TRBJ2-1,many,TRBV7-9,NA,TGTGCCAGCCGGGGGACAGACAATGAGCAGTTCTTC,CASRGTDNEQFF
TRBJ2-1,many,TRBV7-2,NA,TGTGCCAGCAGCTTACCCGGGGAGCAGTTCTTC,CASSLPGEQFF